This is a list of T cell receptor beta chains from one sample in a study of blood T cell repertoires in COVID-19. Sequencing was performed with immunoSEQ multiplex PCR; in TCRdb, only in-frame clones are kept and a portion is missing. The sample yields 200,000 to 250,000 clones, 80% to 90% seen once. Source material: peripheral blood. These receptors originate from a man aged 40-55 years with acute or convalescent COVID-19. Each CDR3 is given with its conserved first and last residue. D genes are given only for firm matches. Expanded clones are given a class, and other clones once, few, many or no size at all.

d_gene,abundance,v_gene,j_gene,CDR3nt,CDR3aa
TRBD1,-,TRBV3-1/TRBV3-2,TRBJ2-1,TGTGCCAGCAGCCAAGTGAGAGGGGGCCCCTGGGAGCAGTTCTTC,CASSQVRGGPWEQFF
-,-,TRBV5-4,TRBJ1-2,TGTGCCAGCAGCTCCACGACACTCCTCGAGGGCTACACCTTC,CASSSTTLLEGYTF
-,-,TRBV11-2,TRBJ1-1,TGTGCCAGCAGCTTAGATTTAATCCACACTGAAGCTTTCTTT,CASSLDLIHTEAFF
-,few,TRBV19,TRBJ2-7,TGTGCCAGTAGTATTGGTGCTAACGCGGGCGAGCAGTACTTC,CASSIGANAGEQYF
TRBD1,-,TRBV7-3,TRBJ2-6,TGTGCCAGCAGCTTAATGGGGACAGGGACGTCTGGGGCCAACGTCCTGACTTTC,CASSLMGTGTSGANVLTF
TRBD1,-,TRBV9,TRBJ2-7,TGTGCCAGCAGCCCTTGGAAGGACAGGGGGGACGAGCAGTACTTC,CASSPWKDRGDEQYF
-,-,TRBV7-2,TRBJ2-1,TGTGCCAGCAGTCGCCTTCCATACGGGGGGCTCTACAATGAGCAGTTCTTC,CASSRLPYGGLYNEQFF
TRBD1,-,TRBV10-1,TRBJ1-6,TGCGCCAGCAGCGACAGGGAATATTCACCCCTCCACTTT,CASSDREYSPLHF
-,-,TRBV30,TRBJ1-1,TGTGCCTGGAGTTCCCGGGTTGACACTGAAGCTTTCTTT,CAWSSRVDTEAFF
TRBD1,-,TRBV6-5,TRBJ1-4,TGTGCCAGCAGAGGACAGGGGATGGAAAAACTGTTTTTT,CASRGQGMEKLFF
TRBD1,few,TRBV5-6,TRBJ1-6,TGTGCCAGCAGCGCGGGACAGAGGAATTCACCCCTCCACTTT,CASSAGQRNSPLHF
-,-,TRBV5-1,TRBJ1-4,TGCGCCAGCAGCTTCAGTTCAGGGGACGAAAAACTGTTTTTT,CASSFSSGDEKLFF
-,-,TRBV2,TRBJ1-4,TGTGCCAGCAGTGGGCTCAGGGAAGGGCGAAATGAAAAACTGTTTTTT,CASSGLREGRNEKLFF
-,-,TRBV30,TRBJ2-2,TGTGCCTGTCGGACTGCCGCGAACACCGGGGAGCTGTTTTTT,CACRTAANTGELFF
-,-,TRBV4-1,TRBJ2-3,TGCGCCAGCAGCCAAGATCATGGACAGAGTATCTCTTGGCCAGATACGCAGTATTTT,CASSQDHGQSISWPDTQYF
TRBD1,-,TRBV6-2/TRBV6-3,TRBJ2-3,TGTGCCAGCAGTTACGGGGACAGGGAGAGAGATACGCAGTATTTT,CASSYGDRERDTQYF
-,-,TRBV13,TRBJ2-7,TGTGCCAGCAGCTTAGGCTATGGAGGGGTTGTTGCCTACGAGCAGTACTTC,CASSLGYGGVVAYEQYF
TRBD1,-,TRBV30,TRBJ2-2,TGTGCCCGAGACGGGGACAGGGCGGCCGGGGAGCTGTTTTTT,CARDGDRAAGELFF
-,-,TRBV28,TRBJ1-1,TGTGCCAGCAAAAGGGACTTGAACACTGAAGCTTTCTTT,CASKRDLNTEAFF
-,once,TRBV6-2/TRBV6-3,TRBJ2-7,TGTGCCAGCAGTGACCGGGAACTCCGACCTTTGGCCGAGCAGTACTTC,CASSDRELRPLAEQYF
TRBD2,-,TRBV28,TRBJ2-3,TGTGCCAGCAGCCCCCCCGGGGGGGGAAGCACAGATACGCAGTATTTT,CASSPPGGGSTDTQYF
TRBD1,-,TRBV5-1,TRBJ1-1,TGCGCCAGCGCGATCGACAGGGATCGGGCTGAAGCTTTCTTT,CASAIDRDRAEAFF
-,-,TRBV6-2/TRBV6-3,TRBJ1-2,TGTGCCAGCAGCCCGAAGCGACAGGCAGGGACCCACTCCTATGGCTACACCTTC,CASSPKRQAGTHSYGYTF
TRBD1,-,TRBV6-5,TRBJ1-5,TGTGCCAGCAGTTCGGGCCAAGGGACAGGCCATCAGCCCCAGCATTTT,CASSSGQGTGHQPQHF
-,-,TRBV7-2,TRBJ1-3,TGTGCCAGCAGCTTTTCGTCAGGGTCTGGAAACACCATATATTTT,CASSFSSGSGNTIYF
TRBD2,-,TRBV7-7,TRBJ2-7,TGTGCCAGCAGCTTAGGTTTCATGATAGGTGGGACTACCTTTTTCGAGCAGTACTTC,CASSLGFMIGGTTFFEQYF
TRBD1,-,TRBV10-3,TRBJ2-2,TGTGCCAGTACCGGGACAGGGTTCGACACCGGGGAGCTGTTTTTT,CASTGTGFDTGELFF
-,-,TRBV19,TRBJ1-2,TGTGCCAGTAGTATAACTGGCTCGGGTGGCTACACCTTC,CASSITGSGGYTF
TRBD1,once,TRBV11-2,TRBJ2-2,TGTGCCAGCAGCTTCTACCGTACCCGGACAGGGGAGACCGGGGAGCTGTTTTTT,CASSFYRTRTGETGELFF